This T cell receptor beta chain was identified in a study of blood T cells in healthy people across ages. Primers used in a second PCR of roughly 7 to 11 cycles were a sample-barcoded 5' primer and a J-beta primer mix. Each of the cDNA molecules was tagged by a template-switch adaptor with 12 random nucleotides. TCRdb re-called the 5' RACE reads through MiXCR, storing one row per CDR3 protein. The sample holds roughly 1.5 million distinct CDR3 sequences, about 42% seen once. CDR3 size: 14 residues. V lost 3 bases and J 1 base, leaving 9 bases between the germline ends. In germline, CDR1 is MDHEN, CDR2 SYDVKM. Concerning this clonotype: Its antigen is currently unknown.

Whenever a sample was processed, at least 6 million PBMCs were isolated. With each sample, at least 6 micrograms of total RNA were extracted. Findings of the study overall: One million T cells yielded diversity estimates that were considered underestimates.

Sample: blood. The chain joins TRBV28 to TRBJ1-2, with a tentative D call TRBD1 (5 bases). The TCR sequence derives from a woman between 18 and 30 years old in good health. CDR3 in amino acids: CASSLGGINYGYTF. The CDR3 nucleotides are TGTGCCAGCAGTTTGGGGGGAATTAACTATGGCTACACCTTC.